The 10 T cell receptor beta chains below all came from one sample that was sequenced in a study of blood T cell repertoires in COVID-19 (dated by TCRdb to about 2020). The library was obtained by the immunoSEQ multiplex PCR assay. The table comes from immuneACCESS by way of TCRdb, which keeps in-frame sequences with V and J called. Part of the clones is missing from these tables; in studies checked, under half for an unresolved V gene and the rest for unknown reasons. In all, the sample holds around 250,000 clones, and roughly 88% of those were seen once. The ten largest clones represent 1.5% to 2% of the sample. Sequences were obtained from PBMCs or T cells enriched from blood (not recorded which). These receptors all come from a woman aged 45 to 65 who had recovered from COVID-19.

V usage is TRBV24-1 and J usage is TRBJ2-1; D is perhaps TRBD1 (5 bases). Germline V gene lookup returns CDR1 KGHDR and CDR2 SFDVKD. V lost 5 bases, J lost 4 bases, and 11 bases lay in between. CDR3 size: 14 residues. CDR3 sequence: CATSGIDSYNEQFF. CDR3 sequence (DNA): TGTGCCACCAGTGGCATAGACAGTTACAATGAGCAGTTCTTC.

The V call is TRBV10-3, the J call TRBJ2-7, with D unresolved. This CDR3 spans 14 amino acids. Germline V gene data show CDR1 as ENHRY and CDR2 as SYGVKD. V lost 6 bases and J lost 0, with 12 bases in between. The CDR3 bases are TGTGCCATCAGAGCGTCGTCCACCTCCTACGAGCAGTACTTC. Encoded protein: CAIRASSTSYEQYF.

The genes are TRBV6-6 and TRBJ2-7; 12 bases line up with TRBD2. The V gene's germline CDR1 is MNHNY and CDR2 SVGAGI (reference sequence). Unmatched junction bases numbered 4, after V lost 0 bases and J lost 4 bases. The CDR3 length is 16 residues. In DNA, the CDR3 is TGTGCCAGCAGTTACTCGAGACTAGCGGGAGCGTACGAGCAGTACTTC. Translation gives CASSYSRLAGAYEQYF.

The chain is built from TRBV18 and TRBJ1-1, with D tentatively TRBD1 (6 bases). The CDR3 length is 15 residues. V was trimmed by 5 bases and J by 8 bases, leaving 21 bases between them. Germline V gene lookup returns CDR1 KGHSH and CDR2 LQKENI. The CDR3 reads CASSYGTTTTFEAFF. The CDR3 DNA is TGTGCCAGCTCATACGGGACAACTACAACTTTCGAAGCTTTCTTT.

In this sample, this clone turned up a few times. This rearrangement joins TRBV6-2 or TRBV6-3 to TRBJ2-5; 8 bases agree with TRBD2. CDR3 length: 15 residues. V shed 6 bases, J shed 5 bases, and the junction held 11 bases outside the gene matches. CDR1 MNHEY and CDR2 SVGEGT come from the germline V gene. Here the CDR3 reads CASSSGTGGLETQYF. The CDR3 DNA follows: TGTGCCAGCAGCTCCGGGACGGGGGGGTTGGAGACCCAGTACTTC.

Concerning this clone itself: Different DNA sequences within this sample yield the same CDR3. This chain links TRBV28 with TRBJ2-5, with D possibly being TRBD2 (6 bases). The germline gives CDR1 MDHEN, CDR2 SYDVKM. CDR3 length: 14 residues. V lost 2 bases and J 1 base, leaving 8 bases between the germline ends. The CDR3 loop is CASSLGGTQETQYF. Here the CDR3 DNA reads TGTGCCAGCAGTTTAGGCGGGACCCAAGAGACCCAGTACTTC.

The chain has TRBV28 and TRBJ2-7; TRBD1 matches at 9 bases. The ends lost 6 bases at V and 3 bases at J; junction bases unmatched: 15. CDR1 is MDHEN, CDR2 SYDVKM, per germline. The CDR3 contains 17 residues. This chain's CDR3 is CASSRSFGTGYHYEQYF. CDR3 nucleotides: TGTGCCAGCAGCCGGAGCTTTGGGACAGGGTATCACTACGAGCAGTACTTC.

J is TRBJ2-7 and V is TRBV5-4, with 13 bases lining up with TRBD2. CDR1 and CDR2 (germline): SGHNT, YYREEE (reference sequence). J lost 3 bases, V lost 4 bases, and 4 bases had no gene match. The CDR3 totals 15 residues. CDR3 loop: CASSVGLAGYYEQYF. CDR3 coding DNA: TGTGCCAGCAGCGTGGGACTAGCGGGGTACTACGAGCAGTACTTC.

The V call is TRBV28, the J call TRBJ1-4, with D possibly matching TRBD1 (5 bases). Deletions cut 10 bases from V and 5 bases from J, with 11 bases between. CDR1 and CDR2 (germline): MDHEN, SYDVKM. The CDR3 consists of 12 residues. The DNA of the CDR3 is TGTGCCACCAAGGACACGAATGAAAAACTGTTTTTT. It translates to CATKDTNEKLFF.

The CDR3 here is CASSQDRASGNTIYF. Here the CDR3 DNA reads TGCGCCAGCAGCCAAGATCGAGCCTCTGGAAACACCATATATTTT. The chain carries TRBV4-1 and TRBJ1-3; unclear D gene. V lost 0 bases, J lost 0 bases, and 6 bases lay in between. Germline V gives CDR1 MGHRA, CDR2 YSYEKL. The CDR3 is 15 residues long.